The 4 T cell receptor beta chains below all came from one sample that was sequenced in a study of T cell repertoires in cytomegalovirus infection (dated by TCRdb to the late 2010s). Interpreted using the paper, the treatment or condition label stands for: in vitro stimulation with specific CMV peptide epitopes to enrich CMV-specific T cells. The run used an Illumina HiSeq 1500. TCRdb applied fastp at Q25 and MiXCR to the public reads, then kept only in-frame beta chains. Every entry covers one CDR3 protein and lists the most common genes and DNA from its rows. In all, the sample holds hundreds of thousands of distinct CDR3 sequences, and 25% to 35% of those were seen once. About 19% of the sample rests with the top ten. Their target antigens are unknown. The input for sequencing was cultured PBMCs, taken from culture after CMV antigen stimulation. The receptors were gathered from a human donor in good health (CMV status not recorded). Some clones in this sample may be carry-over from other donors' samples.

This clonotype was recorded only once. At one boundary the junction diverges from the germline segment, which might be a read error. The chain uses TRBV5-3 and TRBJ2-1; D perhaps matches TRBD2 (5 bases). TRBV5-3 is an ORF; its function is uncertain. The CDR3 totals 15 residues. The CDR3 DNA is TGTGCCAGCAGCTTGTACCGCAGCGGCAACAATGAGCAGTTCTTC. Translating gives CASSLYRSGNNEQFF.

About this clonotype: The conserved final phenylalanine or tryptophan is absent from the CDR3, which likely points to a read error. The V and J genes are TRBV11-2 and TRBJ2-7, with 8 positions matching TRBD2. V was pared by 5 bases and J by 7 bases, with 10 bases of the junction left unmatched. The length of the CDR3 is 14 residues. The germline V gene encodes CDR1 SGHAT and CDR2 FQNNGV. Here the CDR3 reads CASSPLSGRGEQYL. The CDR3, as DNA: TGTGCCAGCAGCCCTCTCAGCGGGAGAGGGGAGCAGTACTTA.

The chain uses TRBV6-8 and TRBJ2-2; D is undetermined. This CDR3 region has 17 residues. The germline CDR1 and CDR2 sequences are MNHGY and SAAAGT. The ends were cut back, 0 bases at V and 6 bases at J, with 17 bases in the middle. The CDR3 nucleotides read TGTGCCAGCAGTTACTCTGCCAGCGATTACGTGTCCGGGGAGCTGTTTTTT. Protein sequence: CASSYSASDYVSGELFF.

The V and J genes are TRBV5-4 and TRBJ1-2, with TRBD1 identical over 10 bases. CDR1 is SGHNT and CDR2 is YYREEE in the germline V gene (reference sequence). J gave up 6 bases and V 0 bases, and 2 bases lay outside the gene matches. This CDR3 spans 14 amino acids. CDR3 DNA sequence: TGTGCCAGCAGCTTGGCCGGGACAGGGGATGGCTACACCTTC. Amino acids: CASSLAGTGDGYTF.